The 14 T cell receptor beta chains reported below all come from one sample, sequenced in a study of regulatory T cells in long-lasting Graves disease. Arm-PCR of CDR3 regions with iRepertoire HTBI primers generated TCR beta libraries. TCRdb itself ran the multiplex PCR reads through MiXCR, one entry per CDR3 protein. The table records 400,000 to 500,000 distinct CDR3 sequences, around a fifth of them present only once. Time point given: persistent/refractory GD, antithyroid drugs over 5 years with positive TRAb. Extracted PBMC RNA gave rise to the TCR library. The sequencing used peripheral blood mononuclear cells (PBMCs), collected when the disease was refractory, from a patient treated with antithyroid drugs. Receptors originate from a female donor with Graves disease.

Here the CDR3 reads CASLGASYEQYF. The CDR3 bases are TGTGCCAGCTTAGGGGCATCCTACGAGCAGTACTTC. This chain connects TRBV28 to TRBJ2-7; weak D call: TRBD1 (5 bases). The CDR3 is 12 amino acids. V was clipped by 8 bases and J by 1 base, with 9 bases between them. Germline CDR1 is MDHEN and CDR2 is SYDVKM.

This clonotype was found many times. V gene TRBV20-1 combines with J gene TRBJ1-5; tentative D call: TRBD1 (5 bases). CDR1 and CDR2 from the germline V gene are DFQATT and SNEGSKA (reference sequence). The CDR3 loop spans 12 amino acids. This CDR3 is CSGGDGNQPQHF. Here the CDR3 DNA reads TGCAGCGGAGGGGATGGCAATCAGCCCCAGCATTTT.

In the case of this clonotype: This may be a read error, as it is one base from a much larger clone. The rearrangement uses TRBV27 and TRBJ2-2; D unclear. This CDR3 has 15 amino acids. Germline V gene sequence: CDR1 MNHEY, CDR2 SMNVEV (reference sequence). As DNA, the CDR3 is TGTGCCAGCAATTTAGAGAGACGGAACACCGGGGAGCTGTTTTTT. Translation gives CASNLERRNTGELFF.

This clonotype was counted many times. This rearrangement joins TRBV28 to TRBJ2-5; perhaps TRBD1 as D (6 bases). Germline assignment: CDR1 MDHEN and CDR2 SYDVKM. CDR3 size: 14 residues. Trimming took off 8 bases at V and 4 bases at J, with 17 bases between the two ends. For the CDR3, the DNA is TGTGCCAGCTGTTCGCTGTTCAGGGGAGAGACCCAGTACTTC. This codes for CASCSLFRGETQYF.

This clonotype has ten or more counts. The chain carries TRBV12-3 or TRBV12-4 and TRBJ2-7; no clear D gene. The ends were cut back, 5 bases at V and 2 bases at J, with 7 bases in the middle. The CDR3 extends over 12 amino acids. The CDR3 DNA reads TGTGCCAGCAGTGGATGGCCCTACGAGCAGTACTTC. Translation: CASSGWPYEQYF.

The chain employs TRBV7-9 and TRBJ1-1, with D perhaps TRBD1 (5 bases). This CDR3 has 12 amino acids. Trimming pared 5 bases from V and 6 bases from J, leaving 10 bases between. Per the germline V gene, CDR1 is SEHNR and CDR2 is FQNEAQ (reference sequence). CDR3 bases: TGTGCCAGCAGCCAAGGGGTCCCTGAAGCTTTCTTT. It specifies CASSQGVPEAFF.

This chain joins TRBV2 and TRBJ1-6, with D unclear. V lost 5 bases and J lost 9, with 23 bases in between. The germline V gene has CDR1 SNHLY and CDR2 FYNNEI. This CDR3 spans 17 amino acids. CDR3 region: CASSPSGRLTSTSPLHF. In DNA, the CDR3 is TGTGCCAGCAGTCCTTCGGGCAGGCTAACGAGCACTTCACCCCTCCACTTT.

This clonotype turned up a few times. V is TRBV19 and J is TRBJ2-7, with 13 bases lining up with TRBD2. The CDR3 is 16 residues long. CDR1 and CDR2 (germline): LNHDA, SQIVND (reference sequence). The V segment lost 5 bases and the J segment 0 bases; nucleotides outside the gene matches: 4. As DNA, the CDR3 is TGTGCCAGTAGTCCGGGGACTAGCGGGAACTCCTACGAGCAGTACTTC. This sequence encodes CASSPGTSGNSYEQYF.

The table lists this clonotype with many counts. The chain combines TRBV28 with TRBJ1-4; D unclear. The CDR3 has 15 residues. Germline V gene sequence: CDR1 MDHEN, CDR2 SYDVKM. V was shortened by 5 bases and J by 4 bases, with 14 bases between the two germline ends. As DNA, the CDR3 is TGTGCCAGCAGTCCTCCCGGACTCATTAATGAAAAACTGTTTTTT. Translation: CASSPPGLINEKLFF.

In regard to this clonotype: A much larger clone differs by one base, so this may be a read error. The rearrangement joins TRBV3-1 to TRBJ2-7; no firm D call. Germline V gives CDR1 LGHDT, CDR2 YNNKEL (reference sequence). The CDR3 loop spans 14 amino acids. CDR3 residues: CASSQEMGWREQCF. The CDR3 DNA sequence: TGTGCCAGCAGCCAAGAAATGGGGTGGCGCGAGCAGTGCTTC.

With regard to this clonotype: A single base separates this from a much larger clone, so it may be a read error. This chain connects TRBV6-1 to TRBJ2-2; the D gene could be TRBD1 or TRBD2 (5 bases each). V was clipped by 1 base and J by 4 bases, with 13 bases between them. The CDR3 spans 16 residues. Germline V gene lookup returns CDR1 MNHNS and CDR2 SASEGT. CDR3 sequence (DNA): TGTGCCAGCAGTGAAGGAGGGGCAGTGAGCACCGGGGAGCTGTTTTTT. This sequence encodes CASSEGGAVSTGELFF.

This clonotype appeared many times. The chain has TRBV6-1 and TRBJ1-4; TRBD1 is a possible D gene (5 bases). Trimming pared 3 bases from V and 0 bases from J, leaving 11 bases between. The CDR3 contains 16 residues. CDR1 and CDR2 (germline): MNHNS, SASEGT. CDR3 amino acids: CASSEGTWPTNEKLFF. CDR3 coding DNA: TGTGCCAGCAGTGAGGGGACTTGGCCAACTAATGAAAAACTGTTTTTT.

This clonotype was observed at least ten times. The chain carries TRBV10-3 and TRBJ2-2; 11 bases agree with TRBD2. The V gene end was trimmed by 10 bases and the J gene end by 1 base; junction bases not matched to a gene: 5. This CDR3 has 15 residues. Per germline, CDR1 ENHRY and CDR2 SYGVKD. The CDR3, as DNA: TGTGCCACCTCGACTAGCGGGGAGAACACCGGGGAGCTGTTTTTT. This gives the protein CATSTSGENTGELFF.

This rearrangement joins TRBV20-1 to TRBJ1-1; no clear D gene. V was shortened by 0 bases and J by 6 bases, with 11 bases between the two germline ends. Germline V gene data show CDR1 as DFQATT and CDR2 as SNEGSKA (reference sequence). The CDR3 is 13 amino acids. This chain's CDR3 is CSARDNLEAEAFF. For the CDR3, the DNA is TGCAGTGCTAGAGACAATCTGGAGGCTGAAGCTTTCTTT.